One T cell receptor beta chain is described in this entry. Its antigen is still unknown. The PCR contained 60 Vbeta and 13 Jbeta primers. Produced via immunoSEQ multiplex PCR; TCRdb's table is partial and in-frame only. The data contain some 160,000 clones, around 84% of them seen just once; the ten biggest clones take up 5% to 7.5%. The data are from a study of cytomegalovirus exposure and HLA in healthy donors. Per the germline V gene, CDR1 is LNHDA and CDR2 is SQIVND (reference sequence). The CDR3 contains 14 residues. Between the trimmed V and J ends, which lost 8 bases and 5 bases, there was a span of 16 bases. Study findings and constraints: In an earlier analysis, most TCR beta V segments were productive about 87% or about 30% of the time. The analysis excluded some indistinguishable V segments, including TRBV6-2 and TRBV6-3.

This sequence originates from a man in his forties or fifties in good health and CMV-seropositive. This chain connects TRBV19 to TRBJ2-1; no clear D gene. Sequences were obtained from PBMCs. DNA of the CDR3: TGTGCCAGTCATACATTATTGCTGGACAATGAGCAGTTCTTC. Translating it yields CASHTLLLDNEQFF.